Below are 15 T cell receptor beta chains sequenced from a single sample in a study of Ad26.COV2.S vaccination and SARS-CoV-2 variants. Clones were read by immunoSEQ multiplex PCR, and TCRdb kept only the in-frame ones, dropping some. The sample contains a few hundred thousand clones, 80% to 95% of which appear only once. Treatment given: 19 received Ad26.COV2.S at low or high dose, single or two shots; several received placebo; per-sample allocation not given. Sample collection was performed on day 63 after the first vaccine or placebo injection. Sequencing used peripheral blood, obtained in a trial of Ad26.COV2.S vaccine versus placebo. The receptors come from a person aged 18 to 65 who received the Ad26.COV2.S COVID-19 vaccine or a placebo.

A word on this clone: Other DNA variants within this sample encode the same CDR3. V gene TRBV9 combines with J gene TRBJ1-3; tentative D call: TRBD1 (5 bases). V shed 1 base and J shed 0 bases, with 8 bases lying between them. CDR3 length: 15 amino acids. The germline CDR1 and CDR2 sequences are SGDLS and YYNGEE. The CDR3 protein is CASSVTGTSGNTIYF. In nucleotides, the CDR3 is TGTGCCAGCAGCGTAACAGGAACCTCTGGAAACACCATATATTTT. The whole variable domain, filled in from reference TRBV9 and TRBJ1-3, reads DSGVTQTPKHLITATGQRVTLRCSPRSGDLSVYWYQQSLDQGLQFLIQYYNGEERAKGNILERFSAQQFPDLHSELNLSSLELGDSALYFCASSVTGTSGNTIYFGEGSWLTVV.

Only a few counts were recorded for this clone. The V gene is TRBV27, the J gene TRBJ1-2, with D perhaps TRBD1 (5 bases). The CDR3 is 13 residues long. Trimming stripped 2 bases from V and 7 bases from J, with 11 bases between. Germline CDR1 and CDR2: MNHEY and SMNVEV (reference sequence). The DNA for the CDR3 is TGTGCCAGCAGTTTAACAGGAATAAGTGGCTACACCTTC. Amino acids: CASSLTGISGYTF.

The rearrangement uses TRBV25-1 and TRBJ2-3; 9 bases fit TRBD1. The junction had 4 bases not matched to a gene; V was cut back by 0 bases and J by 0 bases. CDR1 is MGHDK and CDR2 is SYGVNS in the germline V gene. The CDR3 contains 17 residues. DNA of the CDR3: TGTGCCAGCAGTGAATATGGGACAGGGCTTAGCACAGATACGCAGTATTTT. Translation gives CASSEYGTGLSTDTQYF.

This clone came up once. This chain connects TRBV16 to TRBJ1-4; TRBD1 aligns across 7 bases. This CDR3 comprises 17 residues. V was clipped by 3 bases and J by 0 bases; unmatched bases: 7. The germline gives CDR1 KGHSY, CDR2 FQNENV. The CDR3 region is CASSHRDRTSTNEKLFF. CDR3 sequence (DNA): TGTGCCAGCAGCCATCGGGACAGAACCTCAACTAATGAAAAACTGTTTTTT.

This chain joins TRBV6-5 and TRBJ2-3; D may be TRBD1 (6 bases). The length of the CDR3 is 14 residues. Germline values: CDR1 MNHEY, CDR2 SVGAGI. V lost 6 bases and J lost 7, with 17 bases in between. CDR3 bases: TGTGCCAGCAGCAGGGGACATCCAGCTAATACGCAGTATTTT. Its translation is CASSRGHPANTQYF.

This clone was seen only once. CDR3 region: CAISPRDQSSYNEQFF. CDR3 DNA sequence: TGTGCCATCAGCCCTCGGGACCAGAGCTCCTACAATGAGCAGTTCTTC. This chain links TRBV10-3 with TRBJ2-1, with D perhaps TRBD1 or TRBD2 (5 bases each). CDR1 is ENHRY, CDR2 SYGVKD, per germline. CDR3 length: 16 amino acids. Between the trimmed V and J ends, which lost 6 bases and 0 bases, there was a span of 15 bases.

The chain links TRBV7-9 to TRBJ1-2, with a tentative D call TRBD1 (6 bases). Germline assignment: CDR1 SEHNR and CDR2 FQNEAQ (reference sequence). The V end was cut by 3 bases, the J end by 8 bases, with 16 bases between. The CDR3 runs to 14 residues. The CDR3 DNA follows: TGTGCCAGCAGCTTCGACAGGCCCAGGAACGGCTACACCTTC. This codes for CASSFDRPRNGYTF.

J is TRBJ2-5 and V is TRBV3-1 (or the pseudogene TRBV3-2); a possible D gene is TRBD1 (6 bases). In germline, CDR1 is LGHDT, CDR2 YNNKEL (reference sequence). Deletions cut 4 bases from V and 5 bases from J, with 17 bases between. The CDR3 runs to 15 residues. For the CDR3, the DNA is TGTGCCAGCAGCCGCCCAGGGGTAACCAGGGAGACCCAGTACTTC. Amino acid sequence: CASSRPGVTRETQYF.

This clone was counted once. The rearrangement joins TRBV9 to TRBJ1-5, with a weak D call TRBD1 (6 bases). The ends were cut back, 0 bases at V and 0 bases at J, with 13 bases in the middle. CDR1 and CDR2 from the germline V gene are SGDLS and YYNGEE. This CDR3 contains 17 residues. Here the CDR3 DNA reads TGTGCCAGCAGCGTAGATGGGGGGGCATATAGCAATCAGCCCCAGCATTTT. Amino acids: CASSVDGGAYSNQPQHF.

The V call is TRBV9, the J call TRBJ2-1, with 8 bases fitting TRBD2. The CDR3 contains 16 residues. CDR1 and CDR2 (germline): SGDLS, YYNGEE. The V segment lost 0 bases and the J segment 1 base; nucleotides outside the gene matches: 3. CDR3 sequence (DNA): TGTGCCAGCAGCGTAGCGGGAGGGCCGTCCTACAATGAGCAGTTCTTC. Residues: CASSVAGGPSYNEQFF.

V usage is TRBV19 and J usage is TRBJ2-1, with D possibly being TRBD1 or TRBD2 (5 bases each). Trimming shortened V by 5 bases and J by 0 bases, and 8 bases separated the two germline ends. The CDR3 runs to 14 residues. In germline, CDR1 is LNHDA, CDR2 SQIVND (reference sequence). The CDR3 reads CASSLGTSYNEQFF. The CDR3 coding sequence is TGTGCCAGTAGTCTGGGGACCTCCTACAATGAGCAGTTCTTC. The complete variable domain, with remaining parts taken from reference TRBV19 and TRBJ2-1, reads DGGITQSPKYLFRKEGQNVTLSCEQNLNHDAMYWYRQDPGQGLRLIYYSQIVNDFQKGDIAEGYSVSREKKESFPLTVTSAQKNPTAFYLCASSLGTSYNEQFFGPGTRLTVL.

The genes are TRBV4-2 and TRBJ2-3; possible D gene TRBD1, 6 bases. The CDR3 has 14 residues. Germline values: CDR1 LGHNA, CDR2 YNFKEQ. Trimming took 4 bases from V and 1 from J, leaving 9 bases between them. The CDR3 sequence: CASSLYRGTDTQYF. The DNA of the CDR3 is TGTGCCAGCAGCCTATACAGGGGCACAGATACGCAGTATTTT.

This CDR3 is CASSLSYWEGRVNEQFF. CDR3 bases: TGTGCCAGCAGCTTATCGTACTGGGAGGGCCGGGTTAATGAGCAGTTCTTC. V usage is TRBV7-9 and J usage is TRBJ2-1; 7 nucleotides match TRBD2. Trimming took 2 bases from V and 7 from J; bases not matched to a gene: 14. CDR3 length: 17 amino acids. The germline V gene has CDR1 SEHNR and CDR2 FQNEAQ (reference sequence). Variable domain in full (rest from reference TRBV7-9 and TRBJ2-1): DTGVSQNPRHKITKRGQNVTFRCDPISEHNRLYWYRQTLGQGPEFLTYFQNEAQLEKSRLLSDRFSAERPKGSFSTLEIQRTEQGDSAMYLCASSLSYWEGRVNEQFFGPGTRLTVL.

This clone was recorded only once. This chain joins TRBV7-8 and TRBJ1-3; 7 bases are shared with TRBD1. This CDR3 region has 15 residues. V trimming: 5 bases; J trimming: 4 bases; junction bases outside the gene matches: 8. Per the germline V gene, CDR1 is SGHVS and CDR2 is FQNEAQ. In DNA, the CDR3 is TGTGCCAGCAGCCCGGATCCGGGACAGGGAAACACCATATATTTT. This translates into CASSPDPGQGNTIYF.

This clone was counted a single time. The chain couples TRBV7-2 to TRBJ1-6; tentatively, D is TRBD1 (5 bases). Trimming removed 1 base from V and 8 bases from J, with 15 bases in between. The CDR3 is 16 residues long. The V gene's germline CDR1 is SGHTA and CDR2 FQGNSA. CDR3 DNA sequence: TGTGCCAGCAGCTTAGAACGGCCAGGGCAGGATTCACCCCTCCACTTT. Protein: CASSLERPGQDSPLHF.